This TCR beta chain emerged from a study of shared clonotypes between healthy human individuals. Profiling relied on immunoSEQ multiplex PCR, and the TCRdb table lists in-frame clones only, not all of them. This repertoire shows around 2.1 million clones, more than 85% found once; its top ten account for 1.5% to 2%. Worth noting for this clone: Other nucleotide sequences in the sample specify the same CDR3.

CDR3 length: 12 amino acids. Trimming cost V 0 bases and J 6 bases, with 5 bases left between them. Germline V gene sequence: CDR1 SGHNT, CDR2 YYREEE (reference sequence). CD45RO-negative, CCR7-positively selected cells formed the naive CD8 fraction, excluding terminally differentiated effector memory CD45RA+ cells. Sequenced sample: naive CD8+ T cells from PBMCs. The chain employs TRBV5-4 and TRBJ2-3, with D uncertain. This TCR came from a man younger than 35 in good health. Some clones in this sample may be carry-over from other donors' samples. The CDR3 is CASSLEGDTQYF. The CDR3, as DNA: TGTGCCAGCAGCTTGGAAGGGGATACGCAGTATTTT.